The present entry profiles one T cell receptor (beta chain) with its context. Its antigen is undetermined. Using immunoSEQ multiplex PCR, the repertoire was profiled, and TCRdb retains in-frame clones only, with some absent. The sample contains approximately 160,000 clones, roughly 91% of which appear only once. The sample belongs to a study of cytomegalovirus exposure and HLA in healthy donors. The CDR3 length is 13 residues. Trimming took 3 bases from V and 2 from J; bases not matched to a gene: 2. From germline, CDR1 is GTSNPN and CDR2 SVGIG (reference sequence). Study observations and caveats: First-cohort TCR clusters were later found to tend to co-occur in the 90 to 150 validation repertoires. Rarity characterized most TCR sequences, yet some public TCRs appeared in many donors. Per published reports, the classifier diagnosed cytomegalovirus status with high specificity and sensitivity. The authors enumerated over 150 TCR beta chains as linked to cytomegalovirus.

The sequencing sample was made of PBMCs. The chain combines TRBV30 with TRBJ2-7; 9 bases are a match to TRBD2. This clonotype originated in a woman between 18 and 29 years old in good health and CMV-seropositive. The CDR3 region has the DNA TGTGCCTGGAGGACTAGCGGAACCTACGAGCAGTACTTC. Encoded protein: CAWRTSGTYEQYF.